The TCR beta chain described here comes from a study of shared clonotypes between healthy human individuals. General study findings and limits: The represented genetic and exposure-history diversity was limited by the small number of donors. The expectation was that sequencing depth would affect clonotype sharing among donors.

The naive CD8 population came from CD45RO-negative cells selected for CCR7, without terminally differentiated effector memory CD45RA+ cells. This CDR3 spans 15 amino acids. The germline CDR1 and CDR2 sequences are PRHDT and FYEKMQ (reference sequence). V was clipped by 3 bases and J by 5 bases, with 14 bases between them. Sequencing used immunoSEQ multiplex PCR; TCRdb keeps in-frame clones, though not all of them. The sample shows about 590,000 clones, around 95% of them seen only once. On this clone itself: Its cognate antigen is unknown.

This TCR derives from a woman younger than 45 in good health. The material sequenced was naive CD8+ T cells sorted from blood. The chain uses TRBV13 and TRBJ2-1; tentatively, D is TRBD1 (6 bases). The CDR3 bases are TGTGCCAGCAGCTTCCTCGGGACATCGAACAATGAGCAGTTCTTC. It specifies CASSFLGTSNNEQFF.